The present TCR beta chain was sequenced within a study of cytomegalovirus exposure and HLA in healthy donors. The PCR contained 60 Vbeta and 13 Jbeta primers. Generated by immunoSEQ multiplex PCR, the TCRdb table keeps only in-frame clones and is missing some. The sample carries around 140,000 clones, roughly 70% recorded once. CDR3 length: 16 amino acids. The germline V gene has CDR1 MNHEY and CDR2 SMNVEV (reference sequence). With 4 bases removed from V and 0 bases from J, the gap between germline ends came to 16 bases. The clonotype was recovered from a middle-aged man in good health and CMV-seropositive. The sequencing sample was made of PBMCs. The chain links TRBV27 to TRBJ2-7, with a weak D call TRBD1 (5 bases). CDR3 residues: CASSWYRTANSYEQYF. The CDR3 DNA reads TGTGCCAGCAGTTGGTACAGGACGGCCAACTCCTACGAGCAGTACTTC.